Presented here are 6 T cell receptor beta chains from one specimen sequenced in a study of T-cell reconstitution after alpha-beta-depleted transplantation in children. Unique molecular identifiers were incorporated when the TCRbeta library was constructed. TCRdb redid the calling of the PCR reads with MiXCR, one entry per CDR3 protein. The sample lists almost 500,000 distinct CDR3 sequences, about 10% occurring once. This sample comprised PBMCs, obtained before TCRalphabeta/CD19-depleted stem cell transplant. The receptors shown here come from a child aged 2-15 years with inherited bone marrow failure, due to receive a stem cell transplant.

This clonotype was recorded at least ten times. This chain links TRBV7-9 with TRBJ1-1, with D unresolved. The CDR3 runs 9 residues. Germline V CDR1 and CDR2: SEHNR, FQNEAQ (reference sequence). Trimming removed 11 bases from V and 1 base from J, with 2 bases in between. CDR3 sequence: CAENTEAFF. Written as DNA, the CDR3 is TGTGCCGAGAACACTGAAGCTTTCTTT.

This clonotype was recorded at least ten times. The chain joins TRBV6-1 to TRBJ2-1, with 12 bases identical to TRBD2. Trimming cost V 4 bases and J 4 bases; bases outside gene matches: 5. This CDR3 has 16 residues. Per the germline V gene, CDR1 is MNHNS and CDR2 is SASEGT. The CDR3, as DNA: TGTGCCAGCAGTGCCTTCGGACTAGCGGGGTACAATGAGCAGTTCTTC. Its protein product is CASSAFGLAGYNEQFF.

This clonotype has at least ten counts. This chain connects TRBV6-2 or TRBV6-3 to TRBJ2-3; D may correspond to TRBD1 or TRBD2 (5 bases each). Trimming removed 6 bases from V and 14 bases from J, with 18 bases in between. CDR1 MNHEY and CDR2 SVGEGT come from the germline V gene. The CDR3 extends over 12 amino acids. The CDR3 DNA sequence: TGTGCCAGCAGAAGCCCCGGGGCAAGGCTGTATTTT. Translating gives CASRSPGARLYF.

The CDR3 DNA follows: TGCAGTGCTCACCCTCCCGGGACCATCAAAAACATTCAGTACTTC. Translated, it gives CSAHPPGTIKNIQYF. This sequence joins TRBV20-1 and TRBJ2-4; D is tentatively TRBD1 or TRBD2 (5 bases each). This CDR3 has 15 residues. From germline, CDR1 is DFQATT and CDR2 SNEGSKA (reference sequence). Trimming took 5 bases from V and 3 from J, leaving 17 bases between them.

This clonotype was recorded at least ten times. The J gene is TRBJ2-1, the V gene TRBV19; no reliable D call. From germline, CDR1 is LNHDA and CDR2 SQIVND (reference sequence). The CDR3 is made up of 14 amino acids. V dropped 3 bases and J dropped 6 bases, with 12 bases sitting between them. The CDR3 reads CASSISILGNEQFF. The CDR3 bases are TGTGCCAGTAGTATTTCCATTTTAGGCAATGAGCAGTTCTTC.

The chain uses TRBV12-3 or TRBV12-4 and TRBJ1-2, with 7 bases lining up with TRBD1. The CDR3 runs 15 residues. Unmatched junction bases numbered 9, after V lost 6 bases and J lost 2 bases. The CDR3 is CASSRSVQGNYGYTF. DNA for the CDR3: TGTGCCAGCAGCCGGAGCGTACAGGGGAACTATGGCTACACCTTC.